The entry below describes one TCR beta chain. V dropped 4 bases and J dropped 0 bases, with 12 bases sitting between them. CDR3 length equals 15 residues. Germline V gene data show CDR1 as SNHLY and CDR2 as FYNNEI. Only in-frame clones appear in the TCRdb table, and some are missing; sequencing was by immunoSEQ multiplex PCR. The table lists some 84,000 clones, around 87% of them singletons. This sample is part of a study of PD-L1 blockade in urothelial cancer. Locally advanced or metastatic urothelial carcinoma was present in patients. The V gene is TRBV2, the J gene TRBJ1-2; D gene ambiguous. The clonotype originates from a woman aged 70-85 years with urothelial cancer. The sequencing here drew on PBMCs, taken around atezolizumab (anti-PD-L1) treatment. CDR3 loop: CASSVSQAANYGYTF. The CDR3 nucleotides are TGTGCCAGCAGTGTTTCCCAGGCCGCTAACTATGGCTACACCTTC.